The clone carrying this T cell receptor beta chain was observed a handful of times. Antigen specificity is unknown. Here immunoSEQ multiplex PCR was the method, and the copy in TCRdb shows in-frame clones only, minus some. Counted here are some 40,000 clones, roughly four fifths occurring once; the ten biggest clones make up around 2%. The data originate from a study of vaccination effects on CD4 cells after COVID-19. The CDR3 is 12 amino acids. In germline, CDR1 is MGHDK, CDR2 SYGVNS. Trimming stripped 3 bases from V and 11 bases from J, with 13 bases between. ViraFEST used viral peptide pools to expand antigen-specific CD4+ T cells before sequencing. Investigators separated out CD4+ T cells once 10 days of culture had passed. Participants each got two BNT162b2 or mRNA-1273 vaccine doses. Days 3 and 7 saw half the medium replaced with IL-2 medium.

V and J are TRBV25-1 and TRBJ1-1; D is perhaps TRBD1 (6 bases). The sequence was collected from a human donor who received a COVID-19 vaccine. Some clones in this sample may be carry-over from other donors' samples. Sequences were derived from CD4+ T cells from PBMCs cultured with HCoV-NL63 spike peptides, sampled after COVID-19 vaccination. CDR3 residues: CASSETGSSAFF. In DNA form, the CDR3 reads TGTGCCAGCAGTGAGACAGGATCTTCGGCTTTCTTT.